Following are 9 T cell receptor beta chains from one sample sequenced in a study of response to subunit inactivated influenza vaccine. TCRdb reprocessed the RT-PCR reads with MiXCR, giving one entry per CDR3 protein. The table has roughly 570,000 distinct CDR3 sequences, 12% to 15% seen once. This material consisted of PBMCs from blood, taken 11 to 12 days after vaccination. The receptors were gathered from a man aged 50-59 years who received an inactivated influenza vaccine.

This clonotype was seen more than once but under ten times. The chain links TRBV10-3 to TRBJ2-2; D ambiguous. This CDR3 contains 14 residues. Germline values: CDR1 ENHRY, CDR2 SYGVKD. V was cut by 7 bases and J by 0 bases, with 9 bases left in between. CDR3 amino acids: CAITKTPNTGELFF. The DNA for the CDR3 is TGTGCCATCACCAAAACCCCGAACACCGGGGAGCTGTTTTTT.

The J gene is TRBJ2-3, the V gene TRBV4-2; 7 bases fit TRBD1. The germline V gene has CDR1 LGHNA and CDR2 YNFKEQ. CDR3 length: 19 residues. V lost 0 bases, J lost 1 base, and 13 bases stayed unmatched. The CDR3 spells CASSQEGLLEGAGTDTQYF. CDR3 nucleotides: TGTGCCAGCAGCCAAGAAGGTTTGCTTGAGGGGGCTGGCACAGATACGCAGTATTTT.

The V call is TRBV6-2 or TRBV6-3, the J call TRBJ1-1, with D unclear. Trimming left V 2 bases short and J 3 bases short, with 7 bases between. Germline-derived CDR1 and CDR2 are MNHEY and SVGEGT. CDR3 length equals 13 residues. CDR3 nucleotide sequence: TGTGCCAGCAGTTACCAAATGTACACTGAAGCTTTCTTT. Amino acid sequence: CASSYQMYTEAFF.

This clonotype was recorded a few times. V and J are TRBV25-1 and TRBJ2-2; D possibly uses TRBD1 or TRBD2 (5 bases each). The CDR3 runs 18 residues. V dropped 2 bases and J dropped 7 bases, with 23 bases sitting between them. Germline V gene data show CDR1 as MGHDK and CDR2 as SYGVNS. In nucleotides, the CDR3 is TGTGCCAGCAGTGAAAATAAAGGGGCCTGGCCCGGGGACGGGGAGCTGTTTTTT. It encodes CASSENKGAWPGDGELFF.

The chain carries TRBV20-1 and TRBJ2-5, with TRBD2 identical over 7 bases. The CDR3 length is 15 residues. The germline CDR1 and CDR2 sequences are DFQATT and SNEGSKA (reference sequence). After removal of 6 bases from V and 4 bases from J, the junction contained 14 bases not matched to a gene. CDR3 amino acids: CSAGEGSGVRETQYF. DNA for the CDR3: TGCAGTGCAGGGGAGGGGTCCGGGGTTAGAGAGACCCAGTACTTC.

The V and J genes are TRBV30 and TRBJ2-7, with 7 bases matching TRBD2. Germline CDR1 and CDR2: GTSNPN and SVGIG (reference sequence). The CDR3 totals 13 residues. The J segment lost 9 bases and the V segment lost 0 bases, leaving 8 bases of the junction unmatched. As DNA, the CDR3 is TGTGCCTGGAGTGTACTTGGCGGGAGTTGGCAGTACTTC. Its translation is CAWSVLGGSWQYF.

The chain combines TRBV7-9 with TRBJ2-5; 7 bases map to TRBD2. The germline V gene has CDR1 SEHNR and CDR2 FQNEAQ (reference sequence). Trimming cost V 3 bases and J 1 base; bases outside gene matches: 8. The CDR3 totals 16 residues. DNA for the CDR3: TGTGCCAGCAGCTTGAAGCTTAGCGGGCCCCAAGAGACCCAGTACTTC. Its translation: CASSLKLSGPQETQYF.

This clonotype appeared a few times. The chain couples TRBV7-6 to TRBJ2-1; D gene uncertain. Trimming shortened V by 3 bases and J by 12 bases, and 15 bases separated the two germline ends. This CDR3 has 13 residues. CDR1 SGHVS and CDR2 FNYEAQ come from the germline V gene. The CDR3 nucleotides read TGTGCCAGCAGCTTCTCTCCATCTGATGGGCAGTTCTTC. Its translation: CASSFSPSDGQFF.

This clonotype was found a few times. V is TRBV28 and J is TRBJ2-7; D is unresolved. From germline, CDR1 is MDHEN and CDR2 SYDVKM. This CDR3 contains 14 residues. Trimming took 3 bases from V and 6 from J, leaving 15 bases between them. The CDR3 region has the DNA TGTGCCAGCAGTTTGACCCTCCTCGCATCCGAGCAGTACTTC. Translating gives CASSLTLLASEQYF. Full variable domain (rest looked up from reference TRBV28 and TRBJ2-7): DVKVTQSSRYLVKRTGEKVFLECVQDMDHENMFWYRQDPGLGLRLIYFSYDVKMKEKGDIPEGYSVSREKKERFSLILESASTNQTSMYLCASSLTLLASEQYFGPGTRLTVT.